These 22 T cell receptor beta chains came from one sample sequenced in a study of T cells in Graves' hyperthyroidism and ophthalmopathy. RNA transcripts were the template for amplifying TCR beta CDR3 regions. The HTBI primer set was used in a first-round RT-PCR of the TCR CDR3. Each CDR3 protein gets one entry after TCRdb re-called the multiplex PCR reads with MiXCR. The repertoire includes about 360,000 distinct CDR3 sequences, about 13% of them detected once, and 9.2% sits in the top ten. Sequencing used blood. The receptors shown here come from a woman aged 18-29 years with Graves' hyperthyroidism.

The gene calls are TRBV19 and TRBJ1-5; D is uncertain. Per the germline V gene, CDR1 is LNHDA and CDR2 is SQIVND (reference sequence). This CDR3 has 15 amino acids. The V and J ends lost 6 bases and 0 bases respectively, with 12 bases between them. CDR3 in amino acids: CASRVQQNSNQPQHF. The DNA for the CDR3 is TGTGCCAGTAGAGTTCAACAGAATAGCAATCAGCCCCAGCATTTT.

This clonotype was seen a few times. A much larger clone differs from this one at a single base, so this may be a read error. The chain couples TRBV14 to TRBJ1-1, with D possibly matching TRBD1 (5 bases). Germline-derived CDR1 and CDR2 are SGHDN and FVKESK. V was pared by 2 bases and J by 5 bases, with 9 bases between. This CDR3 comprises 13 residues. Here the CDR3 DNA reads TGTGCCAGCAGCCAATACAGGAAGACTGAAGCTTTCTTT. Amino acids: CASSQYRKTEAFF.

Ten or more counts support this clonotype. This rearrangement joins TRBV18 to TRBJ1-2, with 8 bases lining up with TRBD1. The CDR3 length is 13 residues. Germline V lookup: CDR1 KGHSH, CDR2 LQKENI. V gave up 1 base and J gave up 7 bases; unmatched junction bases: 2. CDR3: CASSPQDRAGYTF. In DNA, the CDR3 is TGTGCCAGCTCACCACAGGACAGGGCTGGCTACACCTTC.

The chain is built from TRBV7-2 and TRBJ1-3, with D possibly TRBD1 on 5 matching bases. The CDR3 loop spans 16 amino acids. V was clipped by 5 bases and J by 0 bases, with 14 bases between them. Looked up from germline, CDR1 is SGHTA and CDR2 is FQGNSA. The CDR3 DNA is TGTGCCAGCAGCCCGTCCGGGACGGTCTCTGGAAACACCATATATTTT. Translated: CASSPSGTVSGNTIYF.

This clonotype was picked up many times. The chain uses TRBV28 and TRBJ2-7; 8 nucleotides agree with TRBD2. Germline CDR1 reads MDHEN; CDR2 reads SYDVKM. The CDR3 runs to 13 residues. V lost 6 bases and J lost 6; bases outside the gene matches: 7. DNA of the CDR3: TGTGCCAGCAGGGCTTCGGGAGGGCTCGAGCAGTACTTC. Its protein product is CASRASGGLEQYF.

The chain links TRBV6-9 to TRBJ1-5; 10 bases match TRBD1. Germline CDR1 is MNHGY and CDR2 is SVAAGI. The CDR3 has 18 residues. J gave up 2 bases and V 3 bases, and 10 bases lay outside the gene matches. CDR3 DNA: TGTGCCAGCAGTTACGGTGTGGACAGGGGGGGGGGCAATCAGCCCCAGCATTTT. Its translation is CASSYGVDRGGGNQPQHF.

The chain employs TRBV7-2 and TRBJ2-1, with 12 bases that match TRBD2. Germline V lookup: CDR1 SGHTA, CDR2 FQGNSA. With V trimmed by 5 bases and J by 9 bases, 11 bases remained unmatched. The CDR3 has 16 amino acids. The chain's CDR3 is CASSPVASGRGGEQFF. CDR3 sequence (DNA): TGTGCCAGCAGCCCAGTGGCTAGCGGGAGGGGGGGTGAGCAGTTCTTC.

This chain links TRBV20-1 with TRBJ1-5, with D tentatively TRBD1 (6 bases). The CDR3 is 16 residues long. Germline CDR1 reads DFQATT; CDR2 reads SNEGSKA (reference sequence). V lost 2 bases, J lost 1 base, and 15 bases lay in between. CDR3 loop: CSARQGFAKSNQPQHF. CDR3 nucleotide sequence: TGCAGTGCTAGACAGGGGTTCGCTAAAAGCAATCAGCCCCAGCATTTT.

This clonotype has at least ten counts. This chain joins TRBV5-1 and TRBJ2-7; D gene ambiguous. Germline V lookup: CDR1 SGHRS, CDR2 YFSETQ. V lost 0 bases and J 3 bases, leaving 7 bases between the germline ends. The CDR3 consists of 13 residues. CDR3 sequence reads: CASSLDQDYEQYF. DNA of the CDR3: TGCGCCAGCAGCTTGGACCAAGACTACGAGCAGTACTTC.

This clonotype was recorded at least ten times. The chain carries TRBV6-5 and TRBJ2-5; D uncertain. The CDR3 loop spans 14 amino acids. Germline values: CDR1 MNHEY, CDR2 SVGAGI. V was trimmed by 2 bases and J by 0 bases, leaving 7 bases between them. CDR3: CASSYGPYQETQYF. CDR3 nucleotide sequence: TGTGCCAGCAGTTACGGCCCGTACCAAGAGACCCAGTACTTC.

This clonotype showed up many times. CDR3 sequence reads: CASVSPHNYGYTF. CDR3 sequence (DNA): TGTGCCAGCGTTTCCCCGCATAACTATGGCTACACCTTC. This chain connects TRBV6-1 to TRBJ1-2; unclear D gene. V lost 8 bases and J lost 1, with 11 bases in between. The CDR3 totals 13 residues. The germline CDR1 and CDR2 sequences are MNHNS and SASEGT.

This clonotype has only a few counts. V gene TRBV5-4 combines with J gene TRBJ2-1; tentatively, D is TRBD1 (6 bases). In germline, CDR1 is SGHNT, CDR2 YYREEE (reference sequence). The CDR3 consists of 17 residues. The ends were cut back, 1 base at V and 4 bases at J, with 18 bases in the middle. The CDR3 nucleotides are TGTGCCAGCAGCTTGTTAGGGGGACAACTTAATTACAATGAGCAGTTCTTC. Translation: CASSLLGGQLNYNEQFF.

Many counts were recorded for this clonotype. The genes are TRBV28 and TRBJ1-2, with TRBD1 matching over 7 bases. The CDR3 spans 16 residues. CDR1 MDHEN and CDR2 SYDVKM come from the germline V gene. The ends lost 5 bases at V and 4 bases at J; junction bases unmatched: 13. DNA for the CDR3: TGTGCCAGCAGTCGGGACAGCGCCCTTCTTTTCTATGGCTACACCTTC. Encoded protein: CASSRDSALLFYGYTF.

This clonotype was seen repeatedly, ten times or more. This chain joins TRBV7-2 and TRBJ2-7; D uncertain. Germline CDR1 and CDR2: SGHTA and FQGNSA. The V gene lost 3 bases and the J gene lost 2 bases, with 20 bases spanning the gap. The CDR3 is 17 residues long. CDR3 coding DNA: TGTGCCAGCAGCTTTGGGCCGAAAGGGCAGGAACCCTACGAGCAGTACTTC. Translating gives CASSFGPKGQEPYEQYF.

This clonotype was detected many times. The rearrangement uses TRBV2 and TRBJ1-2; no clear D gene. The V gene lost 6 bases and the J gene lost 11 bases, with 25 bases spanning the gap. The CDR3 contains 15 residues. CDR1 SNHLY and CDR2 FYNNEI come from the germline V gene. The DNA of the CDR3 is TGTGCCAGCAGGCGAGGCCCGATCCGGCTGGGTTGGTACACCTTC. Residues: CASRRGPIRLGWYTF. The full variable domain, with the rest looked up from reference TRBV2 and TRBJ1-2, is EPEVTQTPSHQVTQMGQEVILRCVPISNHLYFYWYRQILGQKVEFLVSFYNNEISEKSEIFDDQFSVERPDGSNFTLKIRSTKLEDSAMYFCASRRGPIRLGWYTFGSGTRLTVV.

The genes are TRBV30 and TRBJ1-6; 10 bases align to TRBD1. V lost 3 bases to trimming and J lost 10 bases; unmatched junction nucleotides: 6. The germline V gene encodes CDR1 GTSNPN and CDR2 SVGIG (reference sequence). The CDR3 runs to 14 residues. The CDR3 protein is CAWSPGQGNSPLHF. The CDR3 nucleotides are TGTGCCTGGAGCCCGGGACAGGGGAACTCACCCCTCCACTTT.

At least ten counts were recorded for this clonotype. V usage is TRBV30 and J usage is TRBJ2-5; no firm D call. Germline CDR1 and CDR2: GTSNPN and SVGIG (reference sequence). Trimming took off 0 bases at V and 0 bases at J, with 11 bases between the two ends. This CDR3 has 15 residues. The CDR3 loop is CAWSVPLRYQETQYF. The CDR3 DNA is TGTGCCTGGAGTGTACCACTACGGTACCAAGAGACCCAGTACTTC.

This clonotype occurred many times. The rearrangement links TRBV18 to TRBJ1-1; no clear D gene. Trimming pared 3 bases from V and 5 bases from J, leaving 13 bases between. CDR3 length: 14 residues. CDR1 is KGHSH, CDR2 LQKENI, per germline. CDR3 nucleotides: TGTGCCAGCTCACCCGGTCCTGGAGGGACTGAAGCTTTCTTT. Translation gives CASSPGPGGTEAFF.

The chain recombines TRBV28 with TRBJ2-3; TRBD1 is a possible D gene (5 bases). This CDR3 has 15 amino acids. Germline assignment: CDR1 MDHEN and CDR2 SYDVKM. Trimming took off 6 bases at V and 1 base at J, with 14 bases between the two ends. The CDR3, as DNA: TGTGCCAGCAGCCTCAGGGCGGAACGCACAGATACGCAGTATTTT. Translation gives CASSLRAERTDTQYF.

The V call is TRBV28, the J call TRBJ1-5; TRBD1 is a possible D gene (6 bases). This CDR3 contains 14 residues. Germline CDR1 and CDR2: MDHEN and SYDVKM. The ends were cut back, 5 bases at V and 7 bases at J, with 15 bases in the middle. CDR3 sequence reads: CASSTEGGGQPQHF. Here the CDR3 DNA reads TGTGCCAGCAGTACCGAGGGGGGAGGCCAGCCCCAGCATTTT.

Concerning this clonotype: The conserved phenylalanine or tryptophan is not found at the CDR3 terminus, so this likely reflects a read error. V gene TRBV11-2 combines with J gene TRBJ1-2; D not resolved. The CDR3 sequence is 16 residues long. The germline CDR1 and CDR2 sequences are SGHAT and FQNNGV. CDR3 sequence (DNA): TGCGCCAGCAGCCAGGTCGTTTCGGTTACTAACTATGGCTACACCCTC. As protein: CASSQVVSVTNYGYTL.

This clonotype was detected many times. The chain employs TRBV10-3 and TRBJ1-5; D is unclear. The CDR3 covers 18 residues. Germline V gene lookup returns CDR1 ENHRY and CDR2 SYGVKD. V shed 0 bases and J shed 4 bases, with 19 bases lying between them. In DNA form, the CDR3 reads TGTGCCATCAGTGAGTCCGTTATAGTCGTTTTGCTGAATCAGCCCCAGCATTTT. Translation: CAISESVIVVLLNQPQHF.